This TCR beta chain derives from a study of cytomegalovirus exposure and HLA in healthy donors. The ends were cut back, 0 bases at V and 11 bases at J, with 13 bases in the middle. This CDR3 region has 13 residues. Germline assignment: CDR1 LGHNA and CDR2 YNFKEQ. Concerning this clone itself: Antigen: not known.

Study-wide results and limits: Earlier analysis yielded a pattern in which most TCR beta V segments were productive about 90% or about 30% of the time. It was reportedly the case that the classifier diagnosed cytomegalovirus status with high specificity and sensitivity.

In the PCR, 60 Vbeta and 13 Jbeta primers were used. Original data processing: In a later analysis, the count reached 75 million to 90 million unique TCR beta chains, with about 9.9 million shared. Profiled with immunoSEQ multiplex PCR; TCRdb holds only in-frame clones, not every one. V and J calls and clone size come straight from that table; D and trimming were deduced from the DNA. Counted here are 210,000 or so clones, 77% occurring once; the ten biggest clones make up roughly 2.5%. This sequence joins TRBV4-2 and TRBJ2-5, with D maybe TRBD2 (7 bases). The sample comprised PBMCs. The clonotype comes from a woman in her fifties or sixties in good health and CMV-seropositive. The CDR3 DNA reads as TGTGCCAGCAGCCAAGAGCAGGGGACTAAGCAGTACTTC. Translated: CASSQEQGTKQYF.